Presented here are 14 T cell receptor beta chains from one specimen sequenced in a study of patients and donors after allogeneic stem cell transplantation. One entry per CDR3 protein, called by TCRdb with MiXCR from the RT-PCR reads. The sample yields 400,000 to 500,000 distinct CDR3 sequences, 16% seen once. The specimen sequenced was blood, either unsorted or a sorted T cell fraction (not recorded which). These receptors all stem from a human donor who was either an allogeneic HSCT recipient or a stem cell or donor lymphocyte infusion donor (not recorded which). It is not recorded whose cells these are; they may come from a transplant donor.

This clonotype was counted only a few times. CDR3 sequence reads: CASSYSGANTEAFF. The CDR3 DNA reads as TGTGCCAGCAGTTACTCGGGGGCGAACACTGAAGCTTTCTTT. V is TRBV6-5 and J is TRBJ1-1; D is perhaps TRBD1 (6 bases). Between the trimmed V and J ends, which lost 0 bases and 1 base, there was a span of 6 bases. The CDR3 is made up of 14 amino acids. Looked up from germline, CDR1 is MNHEY and CDR2 is SVGAGI.

For the CDR3, the DNA is TGTGCCAGCAGCCCTGCTTCGGCGGGGACTTCCAGTGAGCAGTTCTTC. Translating gives CASSPASAGTSSEQFF. The rearrangement uses TRBV5-6 and TRBJ2-1, with a tentative D call TRBD2 (6 bases). Germline V gene data show CDR1 as SGHDT and CDR2 as YYEEEE. Trimming removed 4 bases from V and 9 bases from J, with 23 bases in between. This CDR3 is built from 16 residues.

This clonotype has a count of ten or more. Sequence at one end of the junction differs from germline and may be a read error. The chain employs TRBV7-9 and TRBJ1-1; D gene unclear. The CDR3 spans 8 residues. Germline assignment: CDR1 SEHNR and CDR2 FQNEAQ (reference sequence). The CDR3 sequence is CASSLLLF. The CDR3 nucleotides read TGTGCCAGCAGCTTGCTCCTCTTT. The full variable domain, completed using reference TRBV7-9 and TRBJ1-1, is DTGVSQNPRHKITKRGQNVTFRCDPISEHNRLYWYRQTLGQGPEFLTYFQNEAQLEKSRLLSDRFSAERPKGSFSTLEIQRTEQGDSAMYLCASSLLLFGQGTRLTVV.

The V call is TRBV12-3 or TRBV12-4, the J call TRBJ1-1, with 8 nucleotides matching TRBD1. The CDR3 length is 15 residues. The ends lost 3 bases at V and 2 bases at J; junction bases unmatched: 5. In DNA form, the CDR3 reads TGTGCCAGCAGTTTCTTGGACAGGGTAAACACTGAAGCTTTCTTT. It specifies CASSFLDRVNTEAFF.

V and J are TRBV6-5 and TRBJ1-5; D gene ambiguous. The germline V gene encodes CDR1 MNHEY and CDR2 SVGAGI. The CDR3 is 10 residues long. V was pared by 8 bases and J by 5 bases, with 4 bases between. CDR3: CASGDQPQHF. The CDR3 DNA sequence: TGTGCCAGCGGTGATCAGCCCCAGCATTTT.

The chain is built from TRBV4-1 and TRBJ2-1, with D perhaps matching TRBD2 (7 bases). The CDR3 runs to 18 residues. V lost 4 bases and J lost 7, with 26 bases in between. Germline loops: CDR1 MGHRA, CDR2 YSYEKL. This CDR3 reads CASSPQGRGFLMVNEQFF. The DNA of the CDR3 is TGCGCCAGCAGCCCCCAAGGGAGGGGGTTCTTGATGGTTAATGAGCAGTTCTTC.

This clonotype has at least ten counts. The chain links TRBV12-3 or TRBV12-4 to TRBJ2-5; a possible D gene is TRBD1 (6 bases). The CDR3 contains 14 residues. Deletions cut 5 bases from V and 4 bases from J, with 14 bases between. The CDR3 coding sequence is TGTGCCAGCAGTCACAGGGTTGGACGAGAGACCCAGTACTTC. Translation gives CASSHRVGRETQYF.

This clonotype has more than one count but fewer than ten. The chain has TRBV7-2 and TRBJ1-6; D remains ambiguous. Germline V lookup: CDR1 SGHTA, CDR2 FQGNSA. The V end was cut by 5 bases, the J end by 13 bases, with 15 bases between. This CDR3 contains 13 residues. The CDR3 nucleotides read TGTGCCAGCAGCAGAGGACTCCTCGAGCCCCTCCACTTT. It encodes CASSRGLLEPLHF.

The chain carries TRBV7-3 and TRBJ2-3; 9 nucleotides match TRBD1. The J segment lost 7 bases and the V segment lost 5 bases, leaving 10 bases of the junction unmatched. Germline-derived CDR1 and CDR2 are SGHTA and FQGTGA. The CDR3 loop spans 15 amino acids. The CDR3 nucleotides read TGTGCCAGCAGCCGTGGACAGGGGTTGGGAAATACGCAGTATTTT. Protein product: CASSRGQGLGNTQYF. Full variable domain (rest looked up from reference TRBV7-3 and TRBJ2-3): GAGVSQTPSNKVTEKGKYVELRCDPISGHTALYWYRQSLGQGPEFLIYFQGTGAADDSGLPNDRFFAVRPEGSVSTLKIQRTERGDSAVYLCASSRGQGLGNTQYFGPGTRLTVL.

This clonotype was seen a handful of times. The V and J genes are TRBV20-1 and TRBJ2-1; D not resolved. Germline V gene sequence: CDR1 DFQATT, CDR2 SNEGSKA (reference sequence). Trimming left V 5 bases short and J 6 bases short, with 5 bases between. The CDR3 length is 10 residues. The CDR3 here is CSAVINEQFF. Written as DNA, the CDR3 is TGCAGTGCTGTCATCAATGAGCAGTTCTTC.

This clonotype was detected only a few times. This sequence joins TRBV7-3 and TRBJ2-3, with 8 bases fitting TRBD2. V was clipped by 1 base and J by 0 bases; unmatched bases: 9. This CDR3 comprises 18 residues. Germline V gene lookup returns CDR1 SGHTA and CDR2 FQGTGA. CDR3 bases: TGTGCCAGCAGCTTAAGTCTCGTTGCGGGAGGAAGCACAGATACGCAGTATTTT. This encodes CASSLSLVAGGSTDTQYF.

Many counts were recorded for this clonotype. The chain combines TRBV10-3 with TRBJ2-7; 12 bases are shared with TRBD2. The junction had 7 bases not matched to a gene; V was cut back by 3 bases and J by 4 bases. The CDR3 is 16 residues long. CDR1 and CDR2 from the germline V gene are ENHRY and SYGVKD. The DNA for the CDR3 is TGTGCCATCAGTGACCACCTCGGGACTAGCGGGTACGAGCAGTACTTC. As protein: CAISDHLGTSGYEQYF.

This clonotype came up many times. The J gene is TRBJ2-7, the V gene TRBV20-1; 7 bases line up with TRBD1. The CDR3 extends over 14 amino acids. Germline V gene sequence: CDR1 DFQATT, CDR2 SNEGSKA (reference sequence). Trimming cost V 2 bases and J 3 bases; bases outside gene matches: 7. The CDR3 spells CSARHGTAIYEQYF. In DNA form, the CDR3 reads TGCAGTGCTAGACACGGGACAGCTATCTACGAGCAGTACTTC.

The V gene is TRBV5-1, the J gene TRBJ2-1; 9 bases line up with TRBD2. CDR1 is SGHRS, CDR2 YFSETQ, per germline. Trimming took 4 bases from V and 4 from J; bases not matched to a gene: 9. The CDR3 runs to 16 residues. In DNA, the CDR3 is TGCGCCAGCAGCATAGCGGGGGCTACAAAATACAATGAGCAGTTCTTC. It translates to CASSIAGATKYNEQFF. The full variable domain, completed using reference TRBV5-1 and TRBJ2-1, is KAGVTQTPRYLIKTRGQQVTLSCSPISGHRSVSWYQQTPGQGLQFLFEYFSETQRNKGNFPGRFSGRQFSNSRSEMNVSTLELGDSALYLCASSIAGATKYNEQFFGPGTRLTVL.